This T cell receptor beta chain comes out of a study of blood T cell repertoires in COVID-19. Recruits, aged about 18 to 95 years, lived in 24 US areas. The table came from immunoSEQ multiplex PCR; TCRdb's copy has only in-frame clones and leaves some out. Seen here are 300,000 or so clones, approximately 92% observed once, and the top ten hold 0.95% to 1.3%. The germline V gene has CDR1 GTSNPN and CDR2 SVGIG (reference sequence). This CDR3 region has 15 residues. The junction had 1 base not matched to a gene; V was cut back by 0 bases and J by 4 bases. Sequences were obtained from PBMCs or T cells enriched from blood (not recorded which). The sequence was collected from a woman in her thirties who had recovered from COVID-19. The chain uses TRBV30 and TRBJ2-1, with 12 nucleotides matching TRBD2. The CDR3 reads CAWSVGLAGYNEQFF. DNA for the CDR3: TGTGCCTGGAGTGTAGGACTAGCGGGATACAATGAGCAGTTCTTC.